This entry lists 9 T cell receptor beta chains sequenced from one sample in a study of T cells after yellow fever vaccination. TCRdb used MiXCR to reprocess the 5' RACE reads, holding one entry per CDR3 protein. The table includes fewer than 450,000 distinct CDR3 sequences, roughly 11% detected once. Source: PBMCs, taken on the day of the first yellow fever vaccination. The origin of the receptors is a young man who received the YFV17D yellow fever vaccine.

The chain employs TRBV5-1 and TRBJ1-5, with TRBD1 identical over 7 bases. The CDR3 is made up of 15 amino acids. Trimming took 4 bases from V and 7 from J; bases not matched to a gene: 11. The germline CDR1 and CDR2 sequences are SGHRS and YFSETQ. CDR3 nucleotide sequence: TGCGCCAGCAGCCCGGGGGACAGACATCACCAGCCCCAGCATTTT. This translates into CASSPGDRHHQPQHF.

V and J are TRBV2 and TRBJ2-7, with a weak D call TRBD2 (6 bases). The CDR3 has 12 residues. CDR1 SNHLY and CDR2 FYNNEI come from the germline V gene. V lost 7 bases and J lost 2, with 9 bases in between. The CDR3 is CASMGGAYEQYF. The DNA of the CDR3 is TGTGCCAGCATGGGCGGGGCCTACGAGCAGTACTTC.

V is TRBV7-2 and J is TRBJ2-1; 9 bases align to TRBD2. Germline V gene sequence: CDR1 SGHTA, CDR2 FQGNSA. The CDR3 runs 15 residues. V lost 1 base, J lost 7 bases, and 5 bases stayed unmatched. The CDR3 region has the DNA TGTGCCAGCAGCTTAGATCTAGCGGGGAAGAATGAGCAGTTCTTC. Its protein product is CASSLDLAGKNEQFF.

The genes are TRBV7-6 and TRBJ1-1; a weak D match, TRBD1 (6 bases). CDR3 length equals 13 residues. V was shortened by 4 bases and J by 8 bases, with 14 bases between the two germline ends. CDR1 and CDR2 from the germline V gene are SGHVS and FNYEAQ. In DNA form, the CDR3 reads TGTGCCAGCAGCTCGGGATACAGGGTGGAAGCTTTCTTT. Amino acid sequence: CASSSGYRVEAFF.

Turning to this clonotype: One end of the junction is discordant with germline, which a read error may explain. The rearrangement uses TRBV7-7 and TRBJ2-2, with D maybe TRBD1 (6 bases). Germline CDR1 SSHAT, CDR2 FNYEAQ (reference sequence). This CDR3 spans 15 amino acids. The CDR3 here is CASSFRDTFTGELFF. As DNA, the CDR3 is TGTGCTAGCAGCTTCCGGGACACATTCACCGGGGAGCTGTTTTTT. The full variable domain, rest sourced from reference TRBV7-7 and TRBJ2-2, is GAGVSQSPRYKVTKRGQDVTLRCDPISSHATLYWYQQALGQGPEFLTYFNYEAQPDKSGLPSDRFSAERPEGSISTLTIQRTEQRDSAMYRCASSFRDTFTGELFFGEGSRLTVL.

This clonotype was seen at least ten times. DNA for the CDR3: TGCGCCAGCAGCTTGGATGGGACCTATGGCTACACCTTC. Its translation is CASSLDGTYGYTF. V gene TRBV5-1 combines with J gene TRBJ1-2, with D possibly TRBD1 on 5 matching bases. Germline CDR1 SGHRS, CDR2 YFSETQ. V lost 0 bases and J 4 bases, leaving 7 bases between the germline ends. The length of the CDR3 is 13 residues.

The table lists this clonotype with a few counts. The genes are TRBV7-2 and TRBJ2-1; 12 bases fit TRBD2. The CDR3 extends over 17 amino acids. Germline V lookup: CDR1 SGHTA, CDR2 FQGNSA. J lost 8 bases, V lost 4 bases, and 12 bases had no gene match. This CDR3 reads CASSSQTSGGLWDEQFF. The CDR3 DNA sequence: TGTGCCAGCAGCTCCCAGACTAGCGGGGGACTCTGGGATGAGCAGTTCTTC. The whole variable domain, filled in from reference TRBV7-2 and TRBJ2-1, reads GAGVSQSPSNKVTEKGKDVELRCDPISGHTALYWYRQSLGQGLEFLIYFQGNSAPDKSGLPSDRFSAERTGGSVSTLTIQRTQQEDSAVYLCASSSQTSGGLWDEQFFGPGTRLTVL.

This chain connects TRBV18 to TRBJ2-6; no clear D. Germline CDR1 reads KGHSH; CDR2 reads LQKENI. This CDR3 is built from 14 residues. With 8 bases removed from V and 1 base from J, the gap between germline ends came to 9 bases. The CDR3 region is CASLTVSGANVLTF. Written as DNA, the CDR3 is TGTGCCAGCCTTACAGTTTCTGGGGCCAACGTCCTGACTTTC.

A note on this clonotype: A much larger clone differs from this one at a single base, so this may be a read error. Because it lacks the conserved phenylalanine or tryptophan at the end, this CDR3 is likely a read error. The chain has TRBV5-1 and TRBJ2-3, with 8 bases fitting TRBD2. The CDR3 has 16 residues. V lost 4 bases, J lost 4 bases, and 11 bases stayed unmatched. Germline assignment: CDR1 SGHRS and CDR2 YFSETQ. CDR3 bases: TGCGCCAGCAGCCCCCTCAGCGGGGGATTCGCAGATACGCAGTATCTT. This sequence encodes CASSPLSGGFADTQYL.